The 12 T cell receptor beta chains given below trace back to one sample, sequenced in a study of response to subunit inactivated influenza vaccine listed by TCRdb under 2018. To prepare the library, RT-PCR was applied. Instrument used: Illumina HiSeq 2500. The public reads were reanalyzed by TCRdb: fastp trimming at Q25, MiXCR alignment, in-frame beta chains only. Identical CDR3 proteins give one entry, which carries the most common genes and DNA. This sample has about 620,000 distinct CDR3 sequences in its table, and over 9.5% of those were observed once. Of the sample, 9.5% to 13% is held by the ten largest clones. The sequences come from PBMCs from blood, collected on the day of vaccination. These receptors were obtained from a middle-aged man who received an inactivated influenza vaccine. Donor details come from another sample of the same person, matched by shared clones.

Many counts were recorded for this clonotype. CDR3 sequence reads: CASSSTSGSYNEQFF. The CDR3 DNA sequence: TGTGCCAGCAGCTCCACTAGCGGGAGTTACAATGAGCAGTTCTTC. The J gene is TRBJ2-1, the V gene TRBV9, with 11 bases that match TRBD2. J gave up 4 bases and V 4 bases, and 4 bases lay outside the gene matches. The CDR3 is 15 amino acids. In germline, CDR1 is SGDLS, CDR2 YYNGEE. The full variable domain, in which reference TRBV9 and TRBJ2-1 provide the parts outside the CDR3, is DSGVTQTPKHLITATGQRVTLRCSPRSGDLSVYWYQQSLDQGLQFLIQYYNGEERAKGNILERFSAQQFPDLHSELNLSSLELGDSALYFCASSSTSGSYNEQFFGPGTRLTVL.

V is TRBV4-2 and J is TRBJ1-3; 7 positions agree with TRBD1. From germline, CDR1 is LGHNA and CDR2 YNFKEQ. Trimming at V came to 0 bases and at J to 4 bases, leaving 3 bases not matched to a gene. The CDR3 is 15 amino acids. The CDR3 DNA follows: TGTGCCAGCAGCCAAGATACAGGGGCAGGAAACACCATATATTTT. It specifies CASSQDTGAGNTIYF.

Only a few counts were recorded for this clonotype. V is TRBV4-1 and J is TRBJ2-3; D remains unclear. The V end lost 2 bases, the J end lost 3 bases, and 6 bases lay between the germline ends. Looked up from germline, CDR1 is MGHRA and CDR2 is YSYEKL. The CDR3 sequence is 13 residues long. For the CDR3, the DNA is TGCGCCAGCAGCCAAAGGACGACAGATACGCAGTATTTT. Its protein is CASSQRTTDTQYF.

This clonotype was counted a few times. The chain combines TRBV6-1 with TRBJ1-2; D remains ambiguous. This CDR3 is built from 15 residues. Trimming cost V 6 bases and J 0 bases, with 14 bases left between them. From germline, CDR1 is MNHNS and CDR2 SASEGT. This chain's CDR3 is CASRFSLMANYGYTF. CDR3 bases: TGTGCCAGCAGATTTAGCTTGATGGCTAACTATGGCTACACCTTC.

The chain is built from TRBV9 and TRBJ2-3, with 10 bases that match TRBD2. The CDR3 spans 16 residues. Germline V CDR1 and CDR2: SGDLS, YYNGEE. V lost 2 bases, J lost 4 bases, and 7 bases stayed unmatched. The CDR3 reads CASSVSGRPVADTQYF. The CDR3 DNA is TGTGCCAGCAGCGTTAGCGGGAGGCCGGTCGCAGATACGCAGTATTTT.

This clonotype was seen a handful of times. The CDR3 here is CASSPQRLIETGELFF. The CDR3 DNA is TGTGCCAGCAGTCCCCAGCGGCTAATAGAGACCGGGGAGCTGTTTTTT. V gene TRBV7-2 combines with J gene TRBJ2-2; a weak D match, TRBD2 (5 bases). Germline V gene sequence: CDR1 SGHTA, CDR2 FQGNSA. Deletions cut 6 bases from V and 5 bases from J, with 19 bases between. This CDR3 comprises 16 residues.

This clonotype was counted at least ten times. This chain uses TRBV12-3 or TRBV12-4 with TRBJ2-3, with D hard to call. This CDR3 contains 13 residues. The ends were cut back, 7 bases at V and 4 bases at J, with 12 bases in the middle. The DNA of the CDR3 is TGTGCCAGCACTAGGCGAGGCTCAGATACGCAGTATTTT. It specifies CASTRRGSDTQYF.

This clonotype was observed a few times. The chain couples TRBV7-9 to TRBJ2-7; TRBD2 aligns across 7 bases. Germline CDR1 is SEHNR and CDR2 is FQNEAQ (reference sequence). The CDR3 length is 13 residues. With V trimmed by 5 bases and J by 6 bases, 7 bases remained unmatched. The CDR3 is CASSPPRTSEQYF. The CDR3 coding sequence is TGTGCCAGCAGCCCGCCCCGGACTAGCGAGCAGTACTTC. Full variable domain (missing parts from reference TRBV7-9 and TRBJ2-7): DTGVSQNPRHKITKRGQNVTFRCDPISEHNRLYWYRQTLGQGPEFLTYFQNEAQLEKSRLLSDRFSAERPKGSFSTLEIQRTEQGDSAMYLCASSPPRTSEQYFGPGTRLTVT.

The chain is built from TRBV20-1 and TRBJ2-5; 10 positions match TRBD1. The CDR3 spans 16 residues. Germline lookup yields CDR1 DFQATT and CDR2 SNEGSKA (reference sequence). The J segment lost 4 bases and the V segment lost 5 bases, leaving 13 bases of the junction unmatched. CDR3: CSASSLRDRGGETQYF. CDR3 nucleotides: TGCAGTGCTTCTTCCCTCCGGGACAGGGGTGGAGAGACCCAGTACTTC.

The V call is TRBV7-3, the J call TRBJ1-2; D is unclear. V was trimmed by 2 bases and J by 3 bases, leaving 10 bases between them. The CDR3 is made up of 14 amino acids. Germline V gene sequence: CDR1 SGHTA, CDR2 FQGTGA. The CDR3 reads CASSLSPADYGYTF. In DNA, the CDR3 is TGTGCCAGCAGCTTATCCCCAGCAGACTATGGCTACACCTTC.

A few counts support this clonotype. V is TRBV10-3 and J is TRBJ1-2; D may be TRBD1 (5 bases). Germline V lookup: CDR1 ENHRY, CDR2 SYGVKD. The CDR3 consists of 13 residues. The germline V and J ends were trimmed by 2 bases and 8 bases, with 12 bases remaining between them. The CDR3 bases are TGTGCCATCAGTGAGGCGCAGGGTGAAGGCTACACCTTC. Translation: CAISEAQGEGYTF.

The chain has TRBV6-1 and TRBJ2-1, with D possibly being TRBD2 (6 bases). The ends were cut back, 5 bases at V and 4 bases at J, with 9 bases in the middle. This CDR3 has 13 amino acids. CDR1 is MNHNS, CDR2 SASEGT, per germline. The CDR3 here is CASSRGMYNEQFF. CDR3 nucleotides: TGTGCCAGCAGTCGGGGGATGTACAATGAGCAGTTCTTC.